A single sample is the source of the 15 T cell receptor beta chains below, sequenced in a study of blood T cell repertoires in COVID-19. Using immunoSEQ multiplex PCR, the repertoire was profiled, and TCRdb retains in-frame clones only, with some absent. The data show some 320,000 clones, roughly 89% seen once. Sequenced sample: PBMCs or T cells enriched from blood (not recorded which). Source of these receptors: a man aged 60 to 69 who had recovered from COVID-19.

The genes are TRBV19 and TRBJ1-5; 8 nucleotides align to TRBD1. Unmatched junction bases numbered 10, after V lost 5 bases and J lost 7 bases. This CDR3 is 15 amino acids long. CDR1 LNHDA and CDR2 SQIVND come from the germline V gene (reference sequence). The CDR3 loop reads CASSVTGGTGQPQHF. The CDR3 DNA reads as TGTGCCAGTAGTGTTACAGGGGGTACGGGGCAGCCCCAGCATTTT.

The chain uses TRBV7-8 and TRBJ2-1; 9 nucleotides agree with TRBD2. Germline V gives CDR1 SGHVS, CDR2 FQNEAQ. Losses at the gene ends were 3 bases for V and 12 bases for J; bases not matched to a gene: 15. The CDR3 loop spans 16 amino acids. The chain's CDR3 is CASSFEAGGPLLGQFF. In nucleotides, the CDR3 is TGTGCCAGCAGCTTTGAGGCGGGAGGGCCGTTATTGGGGCAGTTCTTC.

The rearrangement joins TRBV6-2 or TRBV6-3 to TRBJ2-3; D remains unclear. Trimming left V 2 bases short and J 7 bases short, with 13 bases between. Germline assignment: CDR1 MNHEY and CDR2 SVGEGT. CDR3 size: 14 residues. The CDR3 DNA reads as TGTGCCAGCAGTTACCCCCCTTTTGGCAATACGCAGTATTTT. It yields the protein CASSYPPFGNTQYF.

J is TRBJ2-1 and V is TRBV6-2 or TRBV6-3; possibly TRBD2 for D (6 bases). Trimming left V 2 bases short and J 3 bases short, with 14 bases between. Germline V CDR1 and CDR2: MNHEY, SVGEGT. The CDR3 length is 16 residues. The CDR3 sequence is CASSYRRDPIYNEQFF. In DNA form, the CDR3 reads TGTGCCAGCAGTTACAGGCGGGACCCTATCTACAATGAGCAGTTCTTC.

CDR3 DNA sequence: TGTGCCAGCAGTTTTACTCATGAGGGCCAGCATTTT. As protein: CASSFTHEGQHF. The chain joins TRBV12-3 or TRBV12-4 to TRBJ1-5; D remains ambiguous. The V end was cut by 3 bases, the J end by 12 bases, with 12 bases between. The CDR3 length is 12 residues.

The chain carries TRBV11-2 and TRBJ1-3; D is perhaps TRBD1 (5 bases). Trimming took 7 bases from V and 2 from J, leaving 15 bases between them. Germline assignment: CDR1 SGHAT and CDR2 FQNNGV. This CDR3 spans 15 amino acids. CDR3 DNA: TGTGCCAGCACCCCCCTGCGGGGGGCTGGAAACACCATATATTTT. Its translation is CASTPLRGAGNTIYF.

V usage is TRBV7-2 and J usage is TRBJ1-1; D perhaps matches TRBD1 (6 bases). Trimming removed 5 bases from V and 1 base from J, with 8 bases in between. The CDR3 is 13 amino acids. Germline CDR1 reads SGHTA; CDR2 reads FQGNSA. The DNA of the CDR3 is TGTGCCAGCAGCACGGGACAGAACACTGAAGCTTTCTTT. It is translated as CASSTGQNTEAFF. Drawing the rest from reference TRBV7-2 and TRBJ1-1, the complete variable domain is GAGVSQSPSNKVTEKGKDVELRCDPISGHTALYWYRQSLGQGLEFLIYFQGNSAPDKSGLPSDRFSAERTGGSVSTLTIQRTQQEDSAVYLCASSTGQNTEAFFGQGTRLTVV.

The V call is TRBV6-5, the J call TRBJ2-5; a weak D match, TRBD1 (5 bases). This CDR3 is 16 amino acids long. The germline V gene encodes CDR1 MNHEY and CDR2 SVGAGI. The germline V and J ends were trimmed by 0 bases and 2 bases, with 13 bases remaining between them. The CDR3 here is CASSYSVGLPQETQYF. In DNA form, the CDR3 reads TGTGCCAGCAGTTACTCAGTGGGGCTACCTCAAGAGACCCAGTACTTC.

V gene TRBV27 combines with J gene TRBJ2-3; the match to TRBD2 covers 10 bases. CDR1 is MNHEY, CDR2 SMNVEV, per germline (reference sequence). The CDR3 runs 17 residues. J was trimmed by 0 bases and V by 6 bases; bases with no gene match: 9. As DNA, the CDR3 is TGTGCCAGCAGGGGAAGCGGGAGGGCCGGTAGCACAGATACGCAGTATTTT. Its translation: CASRGSGRAGSTDTQYF.

V and J are TRBV9 and TRBJ2-1, with TRBD2 matching 9 bases. The CDR3 extends over 19 amino acids. Germline lookup yields CDR1 SGDLS and CDR2 YYNGEE. V was clipped by 2 bases and J by 4 bases; unmatched bases: 16. Here the CDR3 reads CASSVGASGDHFSYNEQFF. CDR3 DNA sequence: TGTGCCAGCAGCGTCGGGGCTAGCGGGGACCACTTTTCATACAATGAGCAGTTCTTC.

The chain couples TRBV19 to TRBJ2-5; 8 bases agree with TRBD2. CDR3 length: 16 residues. Germline V gene data show CDR1 as LNHDA and CDR2 as SQIVND (reference sequence). After removal of 4 bases from V and 5 bases from J, the junction contained 12 bases not matched to a gene. The CDR3: CASSNAGLVGWETQYF. The CDR3 DNA reads TGTGCCAGTAGTAATGCGGGACTAGTAGGATGGGAGACCCAGTACTTC.

The rearrangement links TRBV20-1 to TRBJ1-2, with D possibly being TRBD1 (5 bases). The CDR3 length is 12 residues. The ends were cut back, 3 bases at V and 8 bases at J, with 13 bases in the middle. The germline V gene has CDR1 DFQATT and CDR2 SNEGSKA (reference sequence). The CDR3, as DNA: TGCAGTGCTAGTCCCAGGGTTAACGGCTACACCTTC. It codes for CSASPRVNGYTF.

This chain connects TRBV7-3 to TRBJ2-2; a weak D match, TRBD2 (5 bases). CDR1 is SGHTA and CDR2 is FQGTGA in the germline V gene. The CDR3 length is 15 residues. With 2 bases removed from V and 5 bases from J, the gap between germline ends came to 12 bases. CDR3 bases: TGTGCCAGCAGCTTAGTGCCCGGGAAAACCGGGGAGCTGTTTTTT. Amino acid sequence: CASSLVPGKTGELFF.

The V and J genes are TRBV20-1 and TRBJ1-4; D not resolved. This CDR3 spans 10 amino acids. Germline assignment: CDR1 DFQATT and CDR2 SNEGSKA (reference sequence). Trimming cost V 5 bases and J 5 bases, with 3 bases left between them. The CDR3 DNA reads as TGCAGTGCTGCGAATGAAAAACTGTTTTTT. Protein sequence: CSAANEKLFF.

As regards this clone: The junction differs from germline at one of its ends, possibly a read error. The chain combines TRBV2 with TRBJ1-2, with D unresolved. Germline V gene lookup returns CDR1 SNHLY and CDR2 FYNNEI. The CDR3 sequence is 12 residues long. The CDR3 nucleotides are TGTGCTAGCAGTGAGCCAGTTTATGGCTACACCTTC. Amino acid sequence: CASSEPVYGYTF.